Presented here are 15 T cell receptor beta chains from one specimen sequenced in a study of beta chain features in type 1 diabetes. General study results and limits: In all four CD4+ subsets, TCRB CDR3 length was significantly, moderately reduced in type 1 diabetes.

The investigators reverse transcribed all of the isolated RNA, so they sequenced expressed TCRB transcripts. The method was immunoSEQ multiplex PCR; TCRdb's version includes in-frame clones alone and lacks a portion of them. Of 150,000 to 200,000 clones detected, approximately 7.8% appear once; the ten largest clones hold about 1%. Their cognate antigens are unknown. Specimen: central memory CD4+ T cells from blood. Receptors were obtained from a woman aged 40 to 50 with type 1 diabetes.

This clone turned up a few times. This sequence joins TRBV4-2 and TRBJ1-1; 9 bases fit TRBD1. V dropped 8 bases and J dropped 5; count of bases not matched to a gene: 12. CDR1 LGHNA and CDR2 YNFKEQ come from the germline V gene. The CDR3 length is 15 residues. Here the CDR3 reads CASETSQGAPTEAFF. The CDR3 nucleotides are TGTGCCAGCGAAACCTCACAGGGGGCGCCGACTGAAGCTTTCTTT.

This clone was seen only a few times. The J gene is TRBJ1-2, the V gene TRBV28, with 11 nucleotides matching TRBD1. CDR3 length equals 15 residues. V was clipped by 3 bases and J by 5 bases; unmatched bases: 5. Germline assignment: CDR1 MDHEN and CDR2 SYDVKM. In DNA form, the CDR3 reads TGTGCCAGCAGTTTTGGGACAGGGGGGAGATATGGCTACACCTTC. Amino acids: CASSFGTGGRYGYTF.

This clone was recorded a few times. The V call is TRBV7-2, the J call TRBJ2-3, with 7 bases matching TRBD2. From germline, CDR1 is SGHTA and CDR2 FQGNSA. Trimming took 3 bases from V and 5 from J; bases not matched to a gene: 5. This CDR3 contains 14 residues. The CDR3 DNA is TGTGCCAGCAGCTTGGCACTAGCGAGAGATACGCAGTATTTT. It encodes CASSLALARDTQYF.

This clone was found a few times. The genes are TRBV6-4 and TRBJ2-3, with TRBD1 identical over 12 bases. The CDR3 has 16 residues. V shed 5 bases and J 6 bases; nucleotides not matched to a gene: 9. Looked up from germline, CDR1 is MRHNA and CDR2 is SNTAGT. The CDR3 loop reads CASSSLGTGGSDTQYF. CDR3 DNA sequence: TGTGCCAGCAGTTCGCTGGGGACAGGGGGCTCGGATACGCAGTATTTT.

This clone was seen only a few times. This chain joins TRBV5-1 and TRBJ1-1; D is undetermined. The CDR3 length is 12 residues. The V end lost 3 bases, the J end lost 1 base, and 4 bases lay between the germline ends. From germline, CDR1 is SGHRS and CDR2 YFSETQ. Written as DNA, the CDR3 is TGCGCCAGCAGCTACACGAACACTGAAGCTTTCTTT. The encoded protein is CASSYTNTEAFF.

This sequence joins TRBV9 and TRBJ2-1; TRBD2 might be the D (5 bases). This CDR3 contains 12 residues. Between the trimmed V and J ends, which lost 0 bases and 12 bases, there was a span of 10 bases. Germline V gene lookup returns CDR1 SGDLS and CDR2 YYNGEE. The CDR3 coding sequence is TGTGCCAGCAGCGTAGGTCCAGAGGGGCAGTTCTTC. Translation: CASSVGPEGQFF.

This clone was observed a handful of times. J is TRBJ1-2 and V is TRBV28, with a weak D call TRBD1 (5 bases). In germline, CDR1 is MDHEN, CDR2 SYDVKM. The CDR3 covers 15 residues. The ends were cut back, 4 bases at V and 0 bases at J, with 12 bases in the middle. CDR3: CASSSHGGANYGYTF. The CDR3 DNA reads TGTGCCAGCAGTTCCCATGGGGGGGCTAACTATGGCTACACCTTC.

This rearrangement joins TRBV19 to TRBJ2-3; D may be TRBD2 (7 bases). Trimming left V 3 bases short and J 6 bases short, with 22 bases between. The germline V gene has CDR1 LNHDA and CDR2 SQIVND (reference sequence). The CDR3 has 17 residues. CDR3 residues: CASSMTTTGGTFDTQYF. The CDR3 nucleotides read TGTGCCAGTAGTATGACGACGACGGGGGGCACTTTCGATACGCAGTATTTT.

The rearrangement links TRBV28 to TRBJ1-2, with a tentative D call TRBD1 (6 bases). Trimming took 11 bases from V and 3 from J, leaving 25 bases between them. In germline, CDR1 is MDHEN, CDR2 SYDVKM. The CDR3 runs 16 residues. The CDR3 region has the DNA TGTGCCGGGCGCGGTGCGGGGGGCGATGGGGACTATGGCTACACCTTC. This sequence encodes CAGRGAGGDGDYGYTF.

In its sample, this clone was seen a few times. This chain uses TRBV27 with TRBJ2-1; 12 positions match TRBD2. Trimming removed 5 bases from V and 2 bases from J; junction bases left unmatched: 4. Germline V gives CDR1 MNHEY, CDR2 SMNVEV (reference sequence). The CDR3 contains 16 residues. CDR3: CASSPRLAGAYNEQFF. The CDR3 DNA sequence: TGTGCCAGCAGTCCCCGACTAGCGGGGGCCTACAATGAGCAGTTCTTC.

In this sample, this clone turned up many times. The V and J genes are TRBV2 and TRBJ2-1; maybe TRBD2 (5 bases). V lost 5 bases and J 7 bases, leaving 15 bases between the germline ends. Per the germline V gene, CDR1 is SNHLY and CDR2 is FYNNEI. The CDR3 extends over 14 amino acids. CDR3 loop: CASSISPLGNEQFF. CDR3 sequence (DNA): TGTGCCAGCAGTATCAGTCCACTAGGGAATGAGCAGTTCTTC.

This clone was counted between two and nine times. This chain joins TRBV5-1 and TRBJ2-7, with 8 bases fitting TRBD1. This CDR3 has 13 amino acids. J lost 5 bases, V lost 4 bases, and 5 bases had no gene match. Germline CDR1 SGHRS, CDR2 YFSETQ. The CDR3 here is CASSTGQGHEQYF. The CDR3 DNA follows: TGCGCCAGCAGCACTGGACAGGGCCACGAGCAGTACTTC.

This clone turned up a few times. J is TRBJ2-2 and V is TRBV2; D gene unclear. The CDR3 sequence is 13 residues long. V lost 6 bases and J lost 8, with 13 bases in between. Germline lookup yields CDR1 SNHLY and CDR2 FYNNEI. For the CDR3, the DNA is TGTGCCAGCAGGACTCTAGGTACTGGGGAGCTGTTTTTT. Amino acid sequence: CASRTLGTGELFF.

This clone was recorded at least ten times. CDR3 residues: CASSDSGTEETQYF. The DNA for the CDR3 is TGTGCCAGCAGTGATAGTGGAACAGAAGAGACCCAGTACTTC. V is TRBV25-1 and J is TRBJ2-5; no clear D gene. This CDR3 has 14 residues. V lost 3 bases, J lost 3 bases, and 11 bases lay in between. Germline CDR1 and CDR2: MGHDK and SYGVNS. The whole variable domain, filled in from reference TRBV25-1 and TRBJ2-5, reads EADIYQTPRYLVIGTGKKITLECSQTMGHDKMYWYQQDPGMELHLIHYSYGVNSTEKGDLSSESTVSRIRTEHFPLTLESARPSHTSQYLCASSDSGTEETQYFGPGTRLLVL.

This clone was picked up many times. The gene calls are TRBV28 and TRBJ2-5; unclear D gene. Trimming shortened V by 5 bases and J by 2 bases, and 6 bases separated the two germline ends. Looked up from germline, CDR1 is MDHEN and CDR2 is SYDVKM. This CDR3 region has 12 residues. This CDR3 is CASSERQETQYF. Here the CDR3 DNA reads TGTGCCAGCAGTGAGAGGCAAGAGACCCAGTACTTC.